Listed below are T cell receptor beta chains from one sample, sequenced in a study of a mutant IDH1 vaccine in newly diagnosed glioma. These receptors have no known antigen. The protocol was immunoSEQ multiplex PCR, while the TCRdb copy is restricted to in-frame clones and leaves out a portion. The sample lists approximately 67,000 clones, approximately 87% seen once, with about an eighth in the top ten. The source was PBMCs, collected from a glioma patient whose treatment included an IDH1 peptide vaccine. The receptors originated from a man in his late teens or twenties with glioma. Both conserved end residues are part of each CDR3. The order of the fields is clone size, D gene, J gene, V gene, CDR3 DNA, CDR3 protein. A D gene is named only where the DNA matches it firmly. Some rows mark clone size as missing; the rest say once, few, many or name a class of expanded clone.

>NA|TRBD1|TRBJ1-2|TRBV4-2
TGTGCCAGCAGCCAAAACAGGGGAGAGGGGTATGGCTACACCTTC
CASSQNRGEGYGYTF
>NA|NA|TRBJ2-5|TRBV4-1
TGCGCCAGCAGCCTTGGGACCTTTGGCGAGACCCAGTACTTC
CASSLGTFGETQYF
>NA|NA|TRBJ1-2|TRBV7-2
TGTGCCAGCAGCTTAGGGAGAGCAGCGAACTATGGCTACACCTTC
CASSLGRAANYGYTF
>NA|NA|TRBJ1-1|TRBV5-1
TGCGCCAGCAGCTTGCGGGGGTTTGCTTTCTTT
CASSLRGFAFF
>NA|NA|TRBJ1-1|TRBV13
TGTGCCAGCAGCGTCCGACAGGCCCGGAACACTGAAGCTTTCTTT
CASSVRQARNTEAFF
>NA|TRBD2|TRBJ2-2|TRBV5-4
TGTGCCAGCAGCTTGGTGATACTAGCGGTCCCCCCCGGGGAGCTGTTTTTT
CASSLVILAVPPGELFF
>NA|NA|TRBJ2-7|TRBV7-9
TGTGCCAGCACCTTGAGGGGGGGCTCCTACGAGCAGTACTTC
CASTLRGGSYEQYF
>NA|TRBD2|TRBJ2-7|TRBV7-2
TGTGCCAGCAGCTTAGGACTAGCGTGGGAGCAGTACTTC
CASSLGLAWEQYF
>NA|NA|TRBJ1-4|TRBV5-1
TGCGCCAGCAGCTTCCGTGCTCTGGCAGGGGCCACAGAAAAACTGTTTTTT
CASSFRALAGATEKLFF
>NA|NA|TRBJ2-7|TRBV5-1
TGCGCCAGCAGCTTGGTCCAGGGAACGGAGCAGTACTTC
CASSLVQGTEQYF
>once|NA|TRBJ2-7|TRBV5-6
TGTGCCAGCAGCTTGTTAACTGGAGCGGGTTGGCACGAGCAGTACTTC
CASSLLTGAGWHEQYF
>NA|NA|TRBJ1-1|TRBV19
TGTGCCAGTGGAGGGGAAGTTGGGCACACTGAAGCTTTCTTT
CASGGEVGHTEAFF
>NA|NA|TRBJ2-3|TRBV4-3
TGCGCCAGCAGCCAAGAGCTGACGTACCCAGATACGCAGTATTTT
CASSQELTYPDTQYF
>once|TRBD2|TRBJ2-3|TRBV6-5
TGTGCCAGCAGCTCCGGGAGGGCTGGCACAGATACGCAGTATTTT
CASSSGRAGTDTQYF
>NA|NA|TRBJ1-1|TRBV5-1
TGCGCCAGCAGCTTGGTTGGGGGGGTCCCGAACACTGAAGCTTTCTTT
CASSLVGGVPNTEAFF
>NA|NA|TRBJ1-4|TRBV7-2
TGTGCCAGCAGCTTAGAAGGAGGTGCTAATGAAAAACTGTTTTTT
CASSLEGGANEKLFF
>NA|TRBD2|TRBJ2-3|TRBV19
TGTGCCAGTAGGACTGGACTAGCGGGGGATAGAGATACGCAGTATTTT
CASRTGLAGDRDTQYF
>NA|NA|TRBJ1-5|TRBV4-3
TGCGCCAGCAGCCAAGAGGGGCCACCCCTTAATCAGCCCCAGCATTTT
CASSQEGPPLNQPQHF
>once|TRBD1|TRBJ1-3|TRBV28
TGTGCCAGCAGTCGGCCGTCCGACAGGGTCTCTGGAAACACCATATATTTT
CASSRPSDRVSGNTIYF
>few|TRBD2|TRBJ2-3|TRBV6-4
TGTGCCAGCAGTAGCGGGGGGGCCACAGATACGCAGTATTTT
CASSSGGATDTQYF
>NA|TRBD1|TRBJ2-1|TRBV11-2
TGTGCCAGCAGCATGACAGGGTCCAATGAGCAGTTCTTC
CASSMTGSNEQFF
>NA|NA|TRBJ2-6|TRBV28
TGTGCCAGCAGTTGGTGGGACGCTGGGGCCAACGTCCTGACTTTC
CASSWWDAGANVLTF
>NA|NA|TRBJ1-1|TRBV7-9
TGTGCCAGCAGCTTAAACAGACTGATGAACACTGAAGCTTTCTTT
CASSLNRLMNTEAFF
>few|NA|TRBJ1-1|TRBV6-6
TGTGCCAGCATTTTCAGGAGCGGCACTGAAGCTTTCTTT
CASIFRSGTEAFF
>NA|NA|TRBJ1-2|TRBV27
TGTGCCAGCAGTTTCGGCAGGGAAAACGGCTACACCTTC
CASSFGRENGYTF
>few|TRBD1|TRBJ1-4|TRBV18
TGTGCCAGCTCACAGGACAGGGGTAATGAAAAACTGTTTTTT
CASSQDRGNEKLFF
>NA|NA|TRBJ2-3|TRBV7-7
TGTGCTAGCAGCTTATTGGAGCAGGGTACGCAGTATTTT
CASSLLEQGTQYF
>NA|NA|TRBJ1-3|TRBV6-1
TGTGCCAGCAGTGAAACCAGGGTTGGAAACACCATATATTTT
CASSETRVGNTIYF
>NA|NA|TRBJ1-1|TRBV5-1
TGCGCCAGCAGGCCACAGGGTCGGAACACTGAAGCTTTCTTT
CASRPQGRNTEAFF
>NA|NA|TRBJ1-3|TRBV4-1
TGCGCCAGCAGCCAAGATTCCGGAGGGTCTGGAAACACCATATATTTT
CASSQDSGGSGNTIYF
>NA|TRBD1|TRBJ2-2|TRBV9
TGTGCCAGCAGCGGTGGGACAGCGAACACCGGGGAGCTGTTTTTT
CASSGGTANTGELFF
>NA|NA|TRBJ1-2|TRBV4-3
TGCGCCAGCAGCCAACAGGGTACGTGGGGGGCCTTTGGCTACACCTTC
CASSQQGTWGAFGYTF
>NA|TRBD1|TRBJ2-7|TRBV19
TGTGCCAGTAGTCCAAACAGGGGGACGCGGGCCTACGAGCAGTACTTC
CASSPNRGTRAYEQYF
>NA|TRBD2|TRBJ2-5|TRBV4-3
TGCGCCAGCAGCCAATTTACCGTAGGGGCTAGCGGGGCCGAGACCCAGTACTTC
CASSQFTVGASGAETQYF
>NA|NA|TRBJ1-3|TRBV28
TGTGCCAGCAGTTTGGAGGTCAGCTCTGGAAACACCATATATTTT
CASSLEVSSGNTIYF
>NA|NA|TRBJ1-5|TRBV2
TGTGCCAGCAGTGGGGCGCAGGGATATCAGCCCCAGCATTTT
CASSGAQGYQPQHF
>NA|NA|TRBJ2-1|TRBV9
TGTGCCAGCAGCGTAGGGTCGAGCTCCTACAATGAGCAGTTCTTC
CASSVGSSSYNEQFF
>few|NA|TRBJ1-1|TRBV29-1
TGCAGCGCCCCCGGGACCCTCGGCACTGAAGCTTTCTTT
CSAPGTLGTEAFF
>once|NA|TRBJ1-3|TRBV5-6
TGTGCCAGCCGATCGCAAAGCTCTGGAAACACCATATATTTT
CASRSQSSGNTIYF
>NA|NA|TRBJ2-2|TRBV28
TGTGCCAGCAGTCCCCTCACCGGGGAGCTGTTTTTT
CASSPLTGELFF
>NA|NA|TRBJ2-7|TRBV29-1
TGCAGCGTTGCTCAACCCCAAGAGCAGTACTTC
CSVAQPQEQYF
>NA|NA|TRBJ2-7|TRBV5-4
TGTGCCAGCAGCTTGGGGGGAGGAGAGCAGTACTTC
CASSLGGGEQYF
>NA|NA|TRBJ1-1|TRBV6-6
TGTGCCAGCAGTTACTCCACTTACACTGAAGCTTTCTTT
CASSYSTYTEAFF
>NA|NA|TRBJ1-1|TRBV18
TGTGCCAGCTCACCACCGTCCTGGCAGGGGACAACTGAAGCTTTCTTT
CASSPPSWQGTTEAFF
>once|TRBD1|TRBJ1-1|TRBV5-1
TGCGCCAGCAGCTTGGGCGGGTTGGACAGGTTCACTGAAGCTTTCTTT
CASSLGGLDRFTEAFF
>NA|TRBD1|TRBJ1-1|TRBV12-5
TGTGCTAGTGGTTTGACACAGGGGAGTGGGACTGAAGCTTTCTTT
CASGLTQGSGTEAFF
>NA|TRBD1|TRBJ1-4|TRBV9
TGTGCCAGCAGCGGATACAGGGGGTCTAACGAAAAACTGTTTTTT
CASSGYRGSNEKLFF
>few|TRBD1|TRBJ1-6|TRBV6-5
TGTGCCAGCAGCCGGACAGGGGGATCACCCCTCCACTTT
CASSRTGGSPLHF
>few|NA|TRBJ1-2|TRBV30
TGTGCCTGGGTAGGGGGGTCCGGATATGGCTACACCTTC
CAWVGGSGYGYTF
>NA|NA|TRBJ1-2|TRBV11-1
TGTGCCAGCAGTTCCGACGGCAGGGGCTCTTATGGCTACACCTTC
CASSSDGRGSYGYTF
>NA|TRBD1|TRBJ1-3|TRBV6-5
TGTGCCAGCACCCTAGACAGGGGGTTCGGAAACACCATATATTTT
CASTLDRGFGNTIYF
>NA|TRBD2|TRBJ2-7|TRBV4-1
TGCGCCAGCAGCCAAGATCTGGGCGGGAGTTTAACCTACGAGCAGTACTTC
CASSQDLGGSLTYEQYF
>NA|NA|TRBJ2-1|TRBV9
TGTGCCAGCAGCCCGGACAGCGGGCCTTACAATGAGCAGTTCTTC
CASSPDSGPYNEQFF
>NA|NA|TRBJ1-1|TRBV5-1
TGCGCCAGCAGCCCGACAGGTGGTAGTGAAGCTTTCTTT
CASSPTGGSEAFF
>NA|NA|TRBJ1-4|TRBV5-8
TGTGCCAGCAGCCGGGCTCTGGGTGAAAAACTGTTTTTT
CASSRALGEKLFF
>NA|NA|TRBJ1-5|TRBV19
TGTGCCACCAGTCGGGGGATCTATAGCAATCAGCCCCAGCATTTT
CATSRGIYSNQPQHF
>NA|NA|TRBJ1-1|TRBV27
TGTGCCAGCAGTTCCTTTGGGGGAGCTTTCTTT
CASSSFGGAFF